This T cell receptor beta chain was profiled in a study of blood T cell repertoires in COVID-19. Study at large: Spain, Italy and the United States supplied samples that represented acute and convalescent COVID-19. T cells, B-cell-depleted T cells, or PBMCs supplied cDNA or gDNA.

V shed 4 bases and J 4 bases; nucleotides not matched to a gene: 0. Germline lookup yields CDR1 SQVTM and CDR2 ANQGSEA. The CDR3 extends over 11 amino acids. Source study methods: Quantification of nucleated cells was approximated via reference gene primer amplification. Clones were read by immunoSEQ multiplex PCR, and TCRdb kept only the in-frame ones, dropping some. The V and J calls and clone size come from that table; D and trimming were worked out from the DNA. Of tens of thousands of clones detected, around 83% appear once; the ten largest clones hold 40% to 45%. The sequencing input was peripheral blood. The receptor was derived from a man aged 80 or over with acute or convalescent COVID-19. The V call is TRBV29-1, the J call TRBJ1-2; 7 nucleotides agree with TRBD1. CDR3 loop: CSVGDSYGYTF. The CDR3 DNA follows: TGCAGCGTTGGGGACAGCTATGGCTACACCTTC.